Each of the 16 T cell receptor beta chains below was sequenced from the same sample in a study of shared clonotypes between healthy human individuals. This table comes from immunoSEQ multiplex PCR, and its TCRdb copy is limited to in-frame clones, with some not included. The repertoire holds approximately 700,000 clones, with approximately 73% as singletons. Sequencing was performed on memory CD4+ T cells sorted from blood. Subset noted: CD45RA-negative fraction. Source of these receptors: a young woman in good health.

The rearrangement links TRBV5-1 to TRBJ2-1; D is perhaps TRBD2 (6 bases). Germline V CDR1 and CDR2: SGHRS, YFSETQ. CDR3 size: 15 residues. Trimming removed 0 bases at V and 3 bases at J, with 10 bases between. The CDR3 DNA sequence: TGCGCCAGCAGCTTGGGTGTCGGGGGCTACAATGAGCAGTTCTTC. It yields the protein CASSLGVGGYNEQFF.

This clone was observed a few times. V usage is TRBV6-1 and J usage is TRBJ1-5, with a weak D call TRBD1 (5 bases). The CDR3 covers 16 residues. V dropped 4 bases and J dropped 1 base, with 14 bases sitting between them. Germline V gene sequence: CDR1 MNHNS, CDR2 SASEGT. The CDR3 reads CASSGGRKGSNQPQHF. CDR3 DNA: TGTGCCAGCAGTGGGGGGAGAAAGGGGAGCAATCAGCCCCAGCATTTT.

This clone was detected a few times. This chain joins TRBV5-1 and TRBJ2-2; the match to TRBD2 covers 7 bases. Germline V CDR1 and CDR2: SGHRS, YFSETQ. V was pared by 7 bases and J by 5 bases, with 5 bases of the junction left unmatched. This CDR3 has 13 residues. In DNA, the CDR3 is TGCGCCAGCGCTAGCGGCATAACCGGGGAGCTGTTTTTT. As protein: CASASGITGELFF.

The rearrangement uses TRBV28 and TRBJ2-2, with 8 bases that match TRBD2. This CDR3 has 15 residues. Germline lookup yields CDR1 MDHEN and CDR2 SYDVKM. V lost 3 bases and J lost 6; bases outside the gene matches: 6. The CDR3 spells CASSFYGRAPGELFF. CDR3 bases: TGTGCCAGCAGTTTTTACGGGAGGGCCCCCGGGGAGCTGTTTTTT.

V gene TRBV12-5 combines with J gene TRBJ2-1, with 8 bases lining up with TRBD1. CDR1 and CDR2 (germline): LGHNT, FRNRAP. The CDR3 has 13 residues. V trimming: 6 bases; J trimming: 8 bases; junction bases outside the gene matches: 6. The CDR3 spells CASGLDRVDEQFF. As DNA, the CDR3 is TGTGCTAGTGGCCTGGACAGGGTCGATGAGCAGTTCTTC.

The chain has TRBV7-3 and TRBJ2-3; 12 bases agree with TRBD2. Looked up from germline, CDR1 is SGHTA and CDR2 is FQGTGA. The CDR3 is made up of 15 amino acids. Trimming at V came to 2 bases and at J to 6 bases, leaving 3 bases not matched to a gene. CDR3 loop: CASSLGTSGLDTQYF. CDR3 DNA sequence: TGTGCCAGCAGCTTAGGGACTAGCGGGCTTGATACGCAGTATTTT.

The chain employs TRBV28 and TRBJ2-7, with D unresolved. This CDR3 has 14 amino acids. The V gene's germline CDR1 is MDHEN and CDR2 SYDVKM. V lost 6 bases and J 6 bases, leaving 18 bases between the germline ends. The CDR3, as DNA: TGTGCCAGCAGCTACATTGGGTCCAGAAGCGAGCAGTACTTC. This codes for CASSYIGSRSEQYF.

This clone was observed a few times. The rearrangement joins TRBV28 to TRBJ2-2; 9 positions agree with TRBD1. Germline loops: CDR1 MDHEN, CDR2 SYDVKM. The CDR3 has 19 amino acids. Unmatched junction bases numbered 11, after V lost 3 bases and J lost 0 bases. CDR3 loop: CASSLLNLRQGANTGELFF. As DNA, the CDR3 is TGTGCCAGCAGTTTGCTAAACCTCCGACAGGGGGCGAACACCGGGGAGCTGTTTTTT.

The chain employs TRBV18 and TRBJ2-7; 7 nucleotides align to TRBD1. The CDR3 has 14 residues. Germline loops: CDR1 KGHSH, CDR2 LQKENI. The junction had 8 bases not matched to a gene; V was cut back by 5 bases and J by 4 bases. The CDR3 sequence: CASSSGQIYYEQYF. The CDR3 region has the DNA TGTGCCAGCTCATCGGGACAGATCTATTACGAGCAGTACTTC.

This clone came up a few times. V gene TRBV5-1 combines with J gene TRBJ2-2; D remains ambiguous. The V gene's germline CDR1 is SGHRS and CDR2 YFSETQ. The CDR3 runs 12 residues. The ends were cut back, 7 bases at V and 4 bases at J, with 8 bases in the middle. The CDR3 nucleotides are TGCGCCAGCCACGACCCCACCGGGGAGCTGTTTTTT. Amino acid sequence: CASHDPTGELFF.

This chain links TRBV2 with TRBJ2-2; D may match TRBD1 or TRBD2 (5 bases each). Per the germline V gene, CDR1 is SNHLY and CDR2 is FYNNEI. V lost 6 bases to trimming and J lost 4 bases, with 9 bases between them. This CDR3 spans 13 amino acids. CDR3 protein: CASRGDGTGELFF. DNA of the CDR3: TGTGCCAGCAGGGGGGACGGCACCGGGGAGCTGTTTTTT.

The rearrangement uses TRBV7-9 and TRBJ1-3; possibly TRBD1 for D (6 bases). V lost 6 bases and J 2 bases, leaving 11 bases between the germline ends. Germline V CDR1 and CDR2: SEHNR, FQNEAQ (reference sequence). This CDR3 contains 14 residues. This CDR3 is CASSRGQPGNTIYF. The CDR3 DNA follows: TGTGCCAGCAGTCGCGGACAGCCTGGAAACACCATATATTTT.

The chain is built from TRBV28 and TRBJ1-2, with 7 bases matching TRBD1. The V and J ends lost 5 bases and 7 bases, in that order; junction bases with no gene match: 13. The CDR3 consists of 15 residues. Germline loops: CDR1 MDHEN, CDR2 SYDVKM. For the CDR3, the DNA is TGTGCCAGCAGTCGGGGTGACAGGGATAGCACTGGCTACACCTTC. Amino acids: CASSRGDRDSTGYTF.

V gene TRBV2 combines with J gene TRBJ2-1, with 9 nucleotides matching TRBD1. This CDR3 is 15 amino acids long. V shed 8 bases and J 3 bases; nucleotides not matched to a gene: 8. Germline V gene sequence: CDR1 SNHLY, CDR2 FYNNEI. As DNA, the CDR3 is TGTGCCAGCCGGACGGGACAGGGATTCTACAATGAGCAGTTCTTC. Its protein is CASRTGQGFYNEQFF.

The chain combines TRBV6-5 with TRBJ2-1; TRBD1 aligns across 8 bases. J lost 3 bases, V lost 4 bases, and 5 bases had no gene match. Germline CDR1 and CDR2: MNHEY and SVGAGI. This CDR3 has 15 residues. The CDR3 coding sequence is TGTGCCAGCAGTTTAACAGGGGGACTCTACAATGAGCAGTTCTTC. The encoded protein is CASSLTGGLYNEQFF.

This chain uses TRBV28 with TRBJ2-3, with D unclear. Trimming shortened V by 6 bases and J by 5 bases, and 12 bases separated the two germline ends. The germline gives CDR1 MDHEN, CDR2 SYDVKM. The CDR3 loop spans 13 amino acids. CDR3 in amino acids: CASSPPGKDTQYF. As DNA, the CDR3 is TGTGCCAGCAGCCCCCCCGGTAAAGATACGCAGTATTTT. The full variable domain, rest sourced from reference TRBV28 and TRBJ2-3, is DVKVTQSSRYLVKRTGEKVFLECVQDMDHENMFWYRQDPGLGLRLIYFSYDVKMKEKGDIPEGYSVSREKKERFSLILESASTNQTSMYLCASSPPGKDTQYFGPGTRLTVL.